Each of the 3 T cell receptor beta chains below was sequenced from the same sample in a study of blood T cell repertoires in COVID-19. The table came from immunoSEQ multiplex PCR; TCRdb's copy has only in-frame clones and leaves some out. Here the sample spans 180,000 or so clones, more than 60% being singletons. The specimen sequenced was peripheral blood. All receptors come from a man between 45 and 60 years old who had recovered from COVID-19.

J is TRBJ1-2 and V is TRBV15, with TRBD1 identical over 10 bases. V was clipped by 4 bases and J by 4 bases; unmatched bases: 6. CDR1 LNHNV and CDR2 YYDKDF come from the germline V gene (reference sequence). The CDR3 is 15 amino acids. The DNA of the CDR3 is TGTGCCACCAGCAACCGGGACAGGGGAATCTATGGCTACACCTTC. Its protein product is CATSNRDRGIYGYTF. Using reference TRBV15 and TRBJ1-2 for the parts outside the CDR3, the full variable domain is DAMVIQNPRYQVTQFGKPVTLSCSQTLNHNVMYWYQQKSSQAPKLLFHYYDKDFNNEADTPDNFQSRRPNTSFCFLDIRSPGLGDTAMYLCATSNRDRGIYGYTFGSGTRLTVV.

The chain recombines TRBV4-3 with TRBJ2-1, with D possibly matching TRBD2 (5 bases). The CDR3 contains 13 residues. V lost 2 bases and J 9 bases, leaving 11 bases between the germline ends. Per germline, CDR1 LGHNA and CDR2 YSLEER. Here the CDR3 reads CASSQSYGIEQFF. The CDR3 DNA is TGCGCCAGCAGCCAAAGTTACGGGATTGAGCAGTTCTTC.

The CDR3 nucleotides are TGTGCCAGCAGCCGCGGACAGTCGCGCTCCTATAATTCACCCCTCCACTTT. This translates into CASSRGQSRSYNSPLHF. This sequence joins TRBV13 and TRBJ1-6; D may be TRBD1 (6 bases). There are 17 residues in the CDR3. V shed 5 bases and J shed 0 bases, with 14 bases lying between them. Per the germline V gene, CDR1 is PRHDT and CDR2 is FYEKMQ (reference sequence).